A selection of T cell receptor beta chains follows, all from one sample in a study of shared clonotypes between healthy human individuals. Method: immunoSEQ multiplex PCR; TCRdb's copy keeps in-frame clones and lacks some. The sample consists of approximately 1.5 million clones, approximately 98.5% of them appearing once. Specimen: naive CD4+ T cells sorted from blood. The receptor source for this set is a man aged 30 to 39 in good health. Both conserved end residues are part of each CDR3. The order of the fields is clone size, J gene, V gene, D gene, CDR3 protein, CDR3 DNA. D genes are given only for firm matches. Clone size appears in some rows only: once, few, many, or a class for an expanded clone.

NA,TRBJ1-2,TRBV2,NA,CASTLRGWDYGYTF,TGTGCCAGCACCCTGAGGGGTTGGGACTATGGCTACACCTTC
NA,TRBJ2-3,TRBV5-1,TRBD2,CAGSSGLAGGAQYF,TGCGCCGGCTCCTCCGGTCTAGCGGGAGGAGCGCAGTATTTT
NA,TRBJ2-1,TRBV27,TRBD2,CASSFSGMYNEQFF,TGTGCCAGCAGTTTTAGCGGGATGTACAATGAGCAGTTCTTC
NA,TRBJ1-5,TRBV9,TRBD1,CASSWDREGDSNQPQHF,TGTGCCAGCAGCTGGGACAGGGAGGGGGATAGCAATCAGCCCCAGCATTTT
NA,TRBJ2-2,TRBV19,NA,CASKTSAGELFF,TGTGCCAGTAAAACTTCAGCGGGGGAGCTGTTTTTT
NA,TRBJ2-1,TRBV29-1,TRBD1,CSGRQGNILDEQFF,TGCAGCGGTAGACAGGGGAATATCCTGGATGAGCAGTTCTTC
NA,TRBJ1-1,TRBV21-1,NA,CASSKVGGEVTEAFF,TGTGCCAGCAGCAAAGTGGGAGGGGAGGTCACTGAAGCTTTCTTT
NA,TRBJ1-1,TRBV7-6,NA,CASSLGGQGGTEAFF,TGTGCCAGCAGCTTAGGTGGCCAGGGCGGCACTGAAGCTTTCTTT
NA,TRBJ1-1,TRBV18,TRBD1,CASSPTGANTEAFF,TGTGCCAGCTCACCGACAGGGGCCAACACTGAAGCTTTCTTT
NA,TRBJ1-5,TRBV29-1,TRBD1,CSVAGGSNQPQHF,TGCAGCGTTGCAGGGGGTAGCAATCAGCCCCAGCATTTT
NA,TRBJ2-2,TRBV7-3,NA,CASSRASENTGELFF,TGTGCCAGCAGCCGAGCTAGCGAGAACACCGGGGAGCTGTTTTTT
NA,TRBJ2-7,TRBV7-9,TRBD1,CASSFIDSRQGPYVEQYF,TGTGCCAGCAGCTTCATAGATTCCAGACAGGGTCCCTACGTCGAGCAGTACTTC
NA,TRBJ2-7,TRBV5-1,TRBD2,CASSLNGGSWYEQYF,TGCGCCAGCAGCTTGAACGGCGGGAGTTGGTACGAGCAGTACTTC
NA,TRBJ2-7,TRBV11-2,TRBD1,CASSRDSGTYEQYF,TGTGCCAGCAGCAGGGACAGCGGTACCTACGAGCAGTACTTC
NA,TRBJ2-3,TRBV11-2,TRBD2,CASSLDMGGRDTDTQYF,TGTGCCAGCAGCTTAGATATGGGCGGGAGGGACACAGATACGCAGTATTTT
once,TRBJ1-1,TRBV7-6,NA,CASSLAGPSEAFF,TGTGCCAGCAGCTTAGCAGGACCTTCCGAAGCTTTCTTT
once,TRBJ2-7,TRBV5-1,NA,CASSSSPGLYEQYF,TGCGCCAGCAGCTCGTCTCCGGGCCTCTACGAGCAGTACTTC
NA,TRBJ2-1,TRBV25-1,TRBD2,CASTQLAGGPGEQFF,TGTGCCAGCACACAACTAGCGGGAGGGCCGGGGGAGCAGTTCTTC
NA,TRBJ2-1,TRBV2,TRBD2,CASSIRTSGSGNEQFF,TGTGCCAGCAGTATAAGGACTAGCGGGAGCGGGAATGAGCAGTTCTTC